The 28 T cell receptor beta chains in this list originate from one sample, sequenced in a study of vaccination and CD4 T cells after COVID-19. An Oncomine TCR Beta short-read assay was used to sequence the DNA from cultured CD4+ T cells. TCRdb passed the PCR reads through MiXCR, listing each CDR3 protein once. The sample records 9,500 to 15,000 distinct CDR3 sequences, about three fifths being singletons. Treatment here: roughly 10-day PBMC culture with coronavirus spike peptide pools or control peptides (ViraFEST assay). Antigens of these TCRs are unknown. The sample was CD4+ T cells from blood, cultured in vitro. These receptors were collected from a human donor who had recovered from COVID-19.

This clonotype was detected once. The V gene is TRBV18, the J gene TRBJ1-4, with 11 bases fitting TRBD1. The V and J ends lost 4 bases and 5 bases, in that order; junction bases with no gene match: 3. Per the germline V gene, CDR1 is KGHSH and CDR2 is LQKENI. The CDR3 spans 15 residues. DNA for the CDR3: TGTGCCAGCTCACGGACAGGGGGCGAGAATGAAAAACTGTTTTTT. It translates to CASSRTGGENEKLFF.

The chain carries TRBV6-2 or TRBV6-3 and TRBJ2-5; perhaps TRBD2 as D (6 bases). CDR1 and CDR2 from the germline V gene are MNHEY and SVGEGT. V gave up 6 bases and J gave up 1 base, with 9 bases separating them. The CDR3 contains 13 residues. The CDR3 region is CASRPTSQETQYF. CDR3 nucleotides: TGTGCCAGCAGACCGACTAGCCAAGAGACCCAGTACTTC.

The rearrangement uses TRBV27 and TRBJ2-4; D may be TRBD1 or TRBD2 (6 bases each). The CDR3 has 18 residues. Germline values: CDR1 MNHEY, CDR2 SMNVEV (reference sequence). V lost 1 base, J lost 6 bases, and 22 bases lay in between. The CDR3 DNA is TGTGCCAGCAGTTTATATGAGGGGGATGGAGGGTCCGGAAACATTCAGTACTTC. Residues: CASSLYEGDGGSGNIQYF.

This rearrangement joins TRBV12-5 to TRBJ2-3, with TRBD1 as a possible D gene (6 bases). Germline V CDR1 and CDR2: LGHNT, FRNRAP. The CDR3 is 14 amino acids. V lost 7 bases and J 4 bases, leaving 15 bases between the germline ends. DNA of the CDR3: TGTGCTAGTGCCCTCCTCCCAGGGGCAGATACGCAGTATTTT. Translating gives CASALLPGADTQYF.

The chain has TRBV6-2 or TRBV6-3 and TRBJ2-1; the D gene is possibly TRBD2 (5 bases). V lost 5 bases and J lost 6, with 11 bases in between. CDR1 and CDR2 (germline): MNHEY, SVGEGT. This CDR3 region has 13 residues. The chain's CDR3 is CASSRTRSNEQFF. For the CDR3, the DNA is TGTGCCAGCAGTCGAACTAGATCCAATGAGCAGTTCTTC.

The chain is built from TRBV30 and TRBJ1-2; D remains ambiguous. Trimming stripped 5 bases from V and 1 base from J, with 5 bases between. This CDR3 has 11 amino acids. CDR1 and CDR2 (germline): GTSNPN, SVGIG (reference sequence). The CDR3 region has the DNA TGTGCCTGGCGATATAACTATGGCTACACCTTC. Encoded protein: CAWRYNYGYTF.

The chain links TRBV12-3 or TRBV12-4 to TRBJ1-5; 7 positions match TRBD1. V dropped 6 bases and J dropped 7; count of bases not matched to a gene: 3. The CDR3 has 12 residues. The CDR3 nucleotides read TGTGCCAGCAGGGCACAGGGGCAGCCCCAGCATTTT. It is translated as CASRAQGQPQHF.

CDR3 in amino acids: CASSEGQISNQPQHF. In DNA, the CDR3 is TGTGCCAGCAGTGAAGGACAGATCAGCAATCAGCCCCAGCATTTT. The J gene is TRBJ1-5, the V gene TRBV2; possibly TRBD1 for D (5 bases). Germline V gene sequence: CDR1 SNHLY, CDR2 FYNNEI. The V gene lost 1 base and the J gene lost 1 base, with 8 bases spanning the gap. The CDR3 is 15 residues long.

The chain carries TRBV30 and TRBJ2-1, with D perhaps assigned TRBD1 or TRBD2 (5 bases each). The V end lost 0 bases, the J end lost 1 base, and 16 bases lay between the germline ends. This CDR3 has 17 amino acids. The V gene's germline CDR1 is GTSNPN and CDR2 SVGIG (reference sequence). CDR3 bases: TGTGCCTGGAGTGTACTTCGAGGGGTGCCTTCCTACAATGAGCAGTTCTTC. Its protein is CAWSVLRGVPSYNEQFF.

This clonotype was seen a handful of times. The V call is TRBV19, the J call TRBJ1-5; tentatively, D is TRBD1 (6 bases). Germline CDR1 reads LNHDA; CDR2 reads SQIVND (reference sequence). The length of the CDR3 is 15 residues. The V and J ends lost 4 bases and 3 bases respectively, with 13 bases between them. The CDR3 protein is CASSKGQSYNQPQHF. The DNA of the CDR3 is TGTGCCAGTAGTAAGGGACAAAGTTACAATCAGCCCCAGCATTTT. Filled out from reference TRBV19 and TRBJ1-5, the complete variable domain reads DGGITQSPKYLFRKEGQNVTLSCEQNLNHDAMYWYRQDPGQGLRLIYYSQIVNDFQKGDIAEGYSVSREKKESFPLTVTSAQKNPTAFYLCASSKGQSYNQPQHFGDGTRLSIL.

The rearrangement joins TRBV20-1 to TRBJ1-5; perhaps TRBD1 as D (5 bases). Germline CDR1 DFQATT, CDR2 SNEGSKA (reference sequence). The CDR3 extends over 15 amino acids. V lost 1 base, J lost 2 bases, and 12 bases lay in between. CDR3 region: CSARVERRGNQPQHF. DNA for the CDR3: TGCAGTGCTAGAGTGGAACGCAGGGGCAATCAGCCCCAGCATTTT.

The V and J genes are TRBV24-1 and TRBJ2-1; D gene uncertain. Germline CDR1 reads KGHDR; CDR2 reads SFDVKD. Between the trimmed V and J ends, which lost 4 bases and 4 bases, there was a span of 22 bases. The CDR3 spans 18 residues. The CDR3 region is CATSDPTASLPYYNEQFF. The CDR3 DNA reads TGTGCCACCAGTGACCCGACGGCTAGTCTTCCCTATTACAATGAGCAGTTCTTC.

The chain combines TRBV6-1 with TRBJ1-3, with TRBD1 identical over 11 bases. Germline CDR1 and CDR2: MNHNS and SASEGT. Losses at the gene ends were 5 bases for V and 7 bases for J; bases not matched to a gene: 7. This CDR3 has 15 amino acids. CDR3 amino acids: CASSPGTGGRNTIYF. In nucleotides, the CDR3 is TGTGCCAGCAGTCCCGGGACAGGGGGAAGGAACACCATATATTTT.

This chain links TRBV20-1 with TRBJ1-6; 10 bases agree with TRBD1. V trimming: 2 bases; J trimming: 9 bases; junction bases outside the gene matches: 10. The V gene's germline CDR1 is DFQATT and CDR2 SNEGSKA (reference sequence). There are 16 residues in the CDR3. The DNA for the CDR3 is TGCAGTGCTAGAAAAGTGGGGACAGGGGACAGTTCACCCCTCCACTTT. The encoded protein is CSARKVGTGDSSPLHF.

The chain uses TRBV18 and TRBJ1-1, with D possibly TRBD1 on 5 matching bases. The CDR3 has 15 amino acids. Trimming cost V 3 bases and J 4 bases, with 15 bases left between them. Per the germline V gene, CDR1 is KGHSH and CDR2 is LQKENI. CDR3: CASSPIQGRSTEAFF. The CDR3 nucleotides read TGTGCCAGCTCACCTATCCAGGGTAGAAGCACTGAAGCTTTCTTT.

The V gene is TRBV7-2, the J gene TRBJ1-5; 10 nucleotides match TRBD1. Germline V CDR1 and CDR2: SGHTA, FQGNSA. After removal of 1 base from V and 4 bases from J, the junction contained 13 bases not matched to a gene. The CDR3 runs to 19 residues. The CDR3 sequence is CASSLDRTGGSFGNQPQHF. The DNA of the CDR3 is TGTGCCAGCAGCTTAGATAGGACAGGGGGAAGTTTTGGGAATCAGCCCCAGCATTTT.

This clonotype was counted between two and nine times. The CDR3 nucleotides are TGTGCCAGCAGTTTACGGTTGGGCAGCTCTGGAAACACCATATATTTT. This encodes CASSLRLGSSGNTIYF. V is TRBV28 and J is TRBJ1-3; D call uncertain. The CDR3 runs to 16 residues. The V and J ends lost 2 bases and 0 bases respectively, with 11 bases between them. Germline V gene data show CDR1 as MDHEN and CDR2 as SYDVKM.

J is TRBJ2-3 and V is TRBV6-1; 7 bases are shared with TRBD2. V was pared by 6 bases and J by 0 bases, with 6 bases of the junction left unmatched. Germline V gene sequence: CDR1 MNHNS, CDR2 SASEGT. This CDR3 comprises 15 residues. In DNA, the CDR3 is TGTGCCAGCAGCACTGATAGCGGGAGCACAGATACGCAGTATTTT. Translated: CASSTDSGSTDTQYF.

This clonotype appeared a few times. The chain combines TRBV20-1 with TRBJ2-1, with 14 bases fitting TRBD2. Germline loops: CDR1 DFQATT, CDR2 SNEGSKA (reference sequence). The V gene end was trimmed by 4 bases and the J gene end by 0 bases; junction bases not matched to a gene: 5. The CDR3 totals 17 residues. The CDR3 region is CSATRTSGRSSYNEQFF. CDR3 nucleotide sequence: TGCAGTGCTACCCGGACTAGCGGGAGGAGCTCCTACAATGAGCAGTTCTTC.

In the case of this clonotype: An end of the junction differs from the germline gene, which may be a read error. The rearrangement uses TRBV10-3 and TRBJ2-5; maybe TRBD2 (6 bases). CDR3 size: 16 residues. The germline V gene has CDR1 ENHRY and CDR2 SYGVKD. The CDR3 loop is CAISGLHTGGQETQYF. CDR3 DNA: TGTGCCATTAGTGGTTTACATACCGGGGGCCAAGAGACCCAGTACTTC.

This clonotype turned up a few times. The V gene is TRBV20-1, the J gene TRBJ2-3; D gene uncertain. The CDR3 contains 14 residues. Germline V gene data show CDR1 as DFQATT and CDR2 as SNEGSKA (reference sequence). CDR3 sequence: CSPIGVKTPDTQYF. Here the CDR3 DNA reads TGCAGCCCCATAGGAGTGAAGACCCCAGATACGCAGTATTTT.

This chain connects TRBV7-3 to TRBJ2-1; 8 positions match TRBD1. The V gene end was trimmed by 1 base and the J gene end by 1 base; junction bases not matched to a gene: 6. From germline, CDR1 is SGHTA and CDR2 FQGTGA. CDR3 length equals 17 residues. The CDR3 DNA sequence: TGTGCCAGCAGCTTAAGCCCCCAGGGGGCGTCCTACAATGAGCAGTTCTTC. It specifies CASSLSPQGASYNEQFF.

The rearrangement links TRBV12-3 or TRBV12-4 to TRBJ2-7; 8 bases align to TRBD1. The V segment lost 1 base and the J segment 3 bases; nucleotides outside the gene matches: 5. This CDR3 has 15 residues. CDR3 amino acids: CASSLGTGNIYEQYF. The CDR3 region has the DNA TGTGCCAGCAGTTTAGGGACAGGGAATATCTACGAGCAGTACTTC.

The chain employs TRBV6-5 and TRBJ2-1, with a weak D call TRBD2 (6 bases). This CDR3 is built from 16 residues. CDR1 MNHEY and CDR2 SVGAGI come from the germline V gene. V was cut by 8 bases and J by 1 base, with 18 bases left in between. As DNA, the CDR3 is TGTGCCAGCGGTTCCGGGAGTACCTATTCCTACAATGAGCAGTTCTTC. It encodes CASGSGSTYSYNEQFF.

V is TRBV7-2 and J is TRBJ1-2; D ambiguous. Germline-derived CDR1 and CDR2 are SGHTA and FQGNSA. This CDR3 spans 15 amino acids. V was pared by 1 base and J by 4 bases, with 13 bases between. CDR3 amino acids: CASSLVLPESYGYTF. In DNA form, the CDR3 reads TGTGCCAGCAGCTTAGTCCTACCAGAATCCTATGGCTACACCTTC.

The gene calls are TRBV7-9 and TRBJ1-4; D remains unclear. There are 13 residues in the CDR3. The ends were cut back, 7 bases at V and 8 bases at J, with 14 bases in the middle. Germline values: CDR1 SEHNR, CDR2 FQNEAQ (reference sequence). The CDR3 nucleotides read TGTGCCAGCAACGAGGGTCAGGAAGAAAAACTGTTTTTT. Amino acids: CASNEGQEEKLFF.

The rearrangement uses TRBV14 and TRBJ1-2; tentative D call: TRBD1 (5 bases). The CDR3 loop spans 14 amino acids. Germline V gene lookup returns CDR1 SGHDN and CDR2 FVKESK. V lost 4 bases and J lost 6, with 15 bases in between. The CDR3: CASSRIRGRDGYTF. Here the CDR3 DNA reads TGTGCCAGCAGCCGTATCCGGGGACGGGATGGCTACACCTTC.

This clonotype was seen more than once but under ten times. This chain uses TRBV6-1 with TRBJ1-6, with 7 bases fitting TRBD1. Germline V gene data show CDR1 as MNHNS and CDR2 as SASEGT. V shed 6 bases and J 9 bases; nucleotides not matched to a gene: 11. The CDR3 extends over 15 amino acids. In nucleotides, the CDR3 is TGTGCCAGCAGGGGAGGGACAGCCAGGGGTTCACCCCTCCACTTT. It codes for CASRGGTARGSPLHF.